The 18 T cell receptor beta chains below all came from one sample that was sequenced in a study of T cells after yellow fever vaccination. In TCRdb, the 5' RACE reads were re-called with MiXCR into one record per CDR3 protein. Of some 390,000 distinct CDR3 sequences listed, 6.2% are singletons. Sequencing was performed on PBMCs, taken 5 days after the yellow fever booster vaccination. These receptor sequences come from a young man who received the YFV17D yellow fever vaccine.

CDR3 nucleotide sequence: TGTGCCAGCAGCTTATGTCAGGGCGGGGAGCAGTACTTC. Protein: CASSLCQGGEQYF. The chain has TRBV11-2 and TRBJ2-7; D possibly uses TRBD1 or TRBD2 (5 bases each). This CDR3 region has 13 residues. V was shortened by 2 bases and J by 7 bases, with 12 bases between the two germline ends. Per germline, CDR1 SGHAT and CDR2 FQNNGV.

This clonotype was detected many times. The V gene is TRBV7-2, the J gene TRBJ1-1; 8 nucleotides match TRBD1. Trimming cost V 5 bases and J 6 bases; bases outside gene matches: 8. Germline V gene data show CDR1 as SGHTA and CDR2 as FQGNSA. CDR3 length: 14 amino acids. The CDR3 DNA sequence: TGTGCCAGCAGCCAAGCACAGGGGGTCCCTGAAGCTTTCTTT. Its translation: CASSQAQGVPEAFF.

This chain uses TRBV25-1 with TRBJ2-3; 10 nucleotides match TRBD2. V lost 2 bases, J lost 14 bases, and 10 bases stayed unmatched. This CDR3 has 14 amino acids. The germline V gene has CDR1 MGHDK and CDR2 SYGVNS. This chain's CDR3 is CASSEPSTSGIRYF. The DNA for the CDR3 is TGTGCCAGCAGTGAACCCTCTACTAGCGGGATCCGGTATTTT.

There are many counts of this clonotype. This chain joins TRBV7-2 and TRBJ1-4; the D gene is possibly TRBD1 (6 bases). The V gene lost 5 bases and the J gene lost 7 bases, with 17 bases spanning the gap. In germline, CDR1 is SGHTA, CDR2 FQGNSA. The CDR3 consists of 15 residues. The CDR3 DNA follows: TGTGCCAGCAGCCCCTATGCGGGGGCGAGTGAAAAACTGTTTTTT. Translating it yields CASSPYAGASEKLFF.

In this sample, this clonotype turned up many times. The chain recombines TRBV7-9 with TRBJ2-5; D is unresolved. The CDR3 spans 13 residues. The ends were cut back, 5 bases at V and 4 bases at J, with 11 bases in the middle. Germline V lookup: CDR1 SEHNR, CDR2 FQNEAQ (reference sequence). CDR3: CASSAQVVETQYF. The CDR3 nucleotides are TGTGCCAGCAGCGCGCAGGTAGTAGAGACCCAGTACTTC.

V is TRBV6-5 and J is TRBJ2-7; 9 positions agree with TRBD1. Trimming took 4 bases from V and 4 from J; bases not matched to a gene: 11. The CDR3 extends over 16 amino acids. In germline, CDR1 is MNHEY, CDR2 SVGAGI. CDR3 amino acids: CASSFNHRGPPYEQYF. CDR3 coding DNA: TGTGCCAGCAGTTTCAACCACAGGGGGCCCCCTTACGAGCAGTACTTC.

V usage is TRBV24-1 and J usage is TRBJ2-1, with TRBD2 identical over 14 bases. Germline values: CDR1 KGHDR, CDR2 SFDVKD. There are 16 residues in the CDR3. The junction had 7 bases not matched to a gene; V was cut back by 4 bases and J by 9 bases. The chain's CDR3 is CATSDHGTSGRSEQFF. The CDR3 coding sequence is TGTGCCACCAGTGACCACGGGACTAGCGGGAGATCTGAGCAGTTCTTC.

This clonotype came up many times. This chain links TRBV7-6 with TRBJ1-1; TRBD1 aligns across 7 bases. The germline V gene encodes CDR1 SGHVS and CDR2 FNYEAQ. Trimming removed 5 bases from V and 4 bases from J; junction bases left unmatched: 13. There are 16 residues in the CDR3. Here the CDR3 DNA reads TGTGCCAGCAGCCGTAGGGGGGCAGGGGGGGGCACTGAAGCTTTCTTT. Its translation: CASSRRGAGGGTEAFF.

This clonotype has more than one count but fewer than ten. This chain connects TRBV18 to TRBJ2-5; D is undetermined. The CDR3 spans 13 residues. The V end lost 3 bases, the J end lost 5 bases, and 10 bases lay between the germline ends. CDR1 is KGHSH and CDR2 is LQKENI in the germline V gene. The CDR3 sequence is CASSPTTAETQYF. Here the CDR3 DNA reads TGTGCCAGCTCACCGACCACCGCGGAGACCCAGTACTTC.

This clonotype was counted at least ten times. The gene calls are TRBV5-1 and TRBJ1-4; 8 bases match TRBD1. The trim removed 1 base at V and 7 bases at J, leaving 6 bases unmatched. The length of the CDR3 is 15 residues. CDR1 and CDR2 (germline): SGHRS, YFSETQ. The DNA for the CDR3 is TGCGCCAGCAGCTTGATCGGACAGGGTGGTGAAAAACTGTTTTTT. Protein sequence: CASSLIGQGGEKLFF.

The sample holds many counts of this clonotype. The CDR3 loop reads CASSLEGDEQFF. CDR3 nucleotide sequence: TGCGCCAGCAGCTTGGAGGGTGATGAGCAGTTCTTC. This chain links TRBV5-1 with TRBJ2-1; no clear D gene. CDR1 and CDR2 (germline): SGHRS, YFSETQ. Trimming left V 0 bases short and J 8 bases short, with 6 bases between. CDR3 length equals 12 residues.

This clonotype was counted many times. The chain has TRBV2 and TRBJ2-1; tentative D call: TRBD2 (7 bases). CDR3 length: 13 residues. Germline loops: CDR1 SNHLY, CDR2 FYNNEI. V was clipped by 8 bases and J by 8 bases, with 16 bases between them. The CDR3 protein is CASGRGFGYEQFF. The CDR3 DNA sequence: TGTGCCAGCGGGAGGGGGTTCGGGTATGAGCAGTTCTTC. The full variable domain, completed using reference TRBV2 and TRBJ2-1, is EPEVTQTPSHQVTQMGQEVILRCVPISNHLYFYWYRQILGQKVEFLVSFYNNEISEKSEIFDDQFSVERPDGSNFTLKIRSTKLEDSAMYFCASGRGFGYEQFFGPGTRLTVL.

At least ten counts were recorded for this clonotype. The rearrangement uses TRBV27 and TRBJ1-4; 9 nucleotides align to TRBD1. Germline lookup yields CDR1 MNHEY and CDR2 SMNVEV (reference sequence). The CDR3 totals 14 residues. With 7 bases clipped from V and 5 bases from J, the junction kept 5 bases outside the gene matches. This CDR3 reads CASTRTGANEKLFF. CDR3 DNA: TGTGCCAGCACTCGGACAGGGGCGAATGAAAAACTGTTTTTT.

There are many counts of this clonotype. The V and J genes are TRBV20-1 and TRBJ2-2; D possibly matches TRBD1 or TRBD2 (5 bases each). The CDR3 contains 13 residues. V gave up 6 bases and J gave up 3 bases, with 11 bases separating them. Germline CDR1 DFQATT, CDR2 SNEGSKA (reference sequence). The DNA for the CDR3 is TGCAGTGCAAGGGACCCCTACACCGGGGAGCTGTTTTTT. It translates to CSARDPYTGELFF.

This clonotype appeared many times. This rearrangement joins TRBV11-1 to TRBJ2-3; TRBD2 matches at 10 bases. The germline V gene has CDR1 SGHAT and CDR2 FQDESV (reference sequence). Trimming took 5 bases from V and 6 from J; bases not matched to a gene: 23. The CDR3 is 20 residues long. CDR3 bases: TGTGCCAGCAGCCCCACTCGGTGGTTCGACAGCGGGAGGGTGAAGGATACGCAGTATTTT. Its protein product is CASSPTRWFDSGRVKDTQYF.

This clonotype was seen only a few times. The chain joins TRBV4-1 to TRBJ1-1; D gene ambiguous. There are 13 residues in the CDR3. The ends were cut back, 1 base at V and 5 bases at J, with 8 bases in the middle. Germline-derived CDR1 and CDR2 are MGHRA and YSYEKL. The CDR3 DNA reads as TGCGCCAGCAGCCAAGGTCCCGAAACTGAAGCTTTCTTT. This translates into CASSQGPETEAFF.

This clonotype was seen at least ten times. The chain links TRBV7-9 to TRBJ2-7; 8 bases fit TRBD2. The CDR3 has 13 amino acids. CDR1 and CDR2 (germline): SEHNR, FQNEAQ (reference sequence). Unmatched junction bases numbered 7, after V lost 5 bases and J lost 7 bases. The CDR3 nucleotides are TGTGCCAGCAGCGAATCCGGGACTAGAGAGCAGTACTTC. This codes for CASSESGTREQYF.

This clonotype was counted between two and nine times. This chain links TRBV11-2 with TRBJ2-5; 7 bases match TRBD1. V dropped 5 bases and J dropped 7; count of bases not matched to a gene: 13. This CDR3 has 15 amino acids. Germline assignment: CDR1 SGHAT and CDR2 FQNNGV. CDR3 loop: CASSVVGTEVVTQYF. The CDR3, as DNA: TGTGCCAGCAGCGTGGTTGGGACAGAGGTGGTGACCCAGTACTTC.